This TCR beta chain was recorded in a study of cytomegalovirus exposure and HLA in healthy donors. Researchers ran the PCR with 60 Vbeta and 13 Jbeta primers. Clones were sequenced by immunoSEQ multiplex PCR, and TCRdb holds only the in-frame ones, with some missing. The table has roughly 100,000 clones, roughly 79% seen once. The V gene lost 5 bases and the J gene lost 0 bases, with 13 bases spanning the gap. CDR1 and CDR2 (germline): LNHNV, YYDKDF (reference sequence). The CDR3 runs to 16 residues. This clonotype was obtained from a man in his fifties or sixties in good health and CMV-seropositive. This rearrangement joins TRBV15 to TRBJ1-4, with D uncertain. The sequenced sample consisted of PBMCs. CDR3 region: CATSSRGGATNEKLFF. CDR3 sequence (DNA): TGTGCCACCAGCTCTCGGGGAGGAGCAACTAATGAAAAACTGTTTTTT.